The present TCR beta chain was sequenced within a study of CD8 T cells in ankylosing spondylitis. General study points: As reported, disease-linked clones showed significant enrichment in matched ankylosing spondylitis synovial fluid. Blood from ankylosing spondylitis patients appeared to carry a characteristic roughly 8-variant TCR beta motif.

Using its own MiXCR run on the 5' RACE reads, TCRdb lists one record per CDR3 protein. This table holds around 130,000 distinct CDR3 sequences, 6.5% to 9% found once. The table lists this clonotype with many counts. The antigen remains unidentified. V gave up 1 base and J gave up 8 bases, with 9 bases separating them. CDR1 is SQVTM, CDR2 ANQGSEA, per germline. The CDR3 sequence is 13 residues long. The sequenced material came from blood, either unsorted or a sorted T cell fraction (not recorded which). The chain couples TRBV29-1 to TRBJ1-6; the D is unclear. The receptor was derived from a male donor with ankylosing spondylitis or in good health (not recorded which). As DNA, the CDR3 is TGCAGCGTTGAAGTGTCAGCTTATTCACCCCTCCACTTT. Its protein product is CSVEVSAYSPLHF.